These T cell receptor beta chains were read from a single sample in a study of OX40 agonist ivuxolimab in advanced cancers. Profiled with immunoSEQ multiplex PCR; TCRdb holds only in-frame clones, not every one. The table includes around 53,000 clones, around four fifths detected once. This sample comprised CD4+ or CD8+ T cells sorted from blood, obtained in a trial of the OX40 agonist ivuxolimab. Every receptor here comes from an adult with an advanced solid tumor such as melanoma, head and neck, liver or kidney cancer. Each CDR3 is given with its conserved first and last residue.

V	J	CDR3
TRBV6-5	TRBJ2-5	CASRKDRVETQYF
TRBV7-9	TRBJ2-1	CASSLETGKRGSSYNEQFF
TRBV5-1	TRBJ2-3	CASSLVQGGTDTQYF
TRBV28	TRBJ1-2	CASRQERGYTF
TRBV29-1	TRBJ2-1	CSVESGRGNEQFF
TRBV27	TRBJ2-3	CASSDRSFTDTQYF
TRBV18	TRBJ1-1	CASSLTGKDTEAFF
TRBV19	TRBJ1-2	CASSIGGGNYGYTF
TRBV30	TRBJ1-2	CAWSVLRPPLNYGYTF
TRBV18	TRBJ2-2	CASSQRENTGELFF
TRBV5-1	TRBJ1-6	CASSLQARVDSPLHF
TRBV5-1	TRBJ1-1	CASRVLDRNTEAFF
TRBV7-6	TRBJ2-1	CASSRRAGGDEQFF
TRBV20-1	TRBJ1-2	CSPGGYTF
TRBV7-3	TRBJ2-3	CASSWTSGEDTQYF
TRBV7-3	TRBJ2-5	CASSLLQGETQYF
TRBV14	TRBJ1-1	CASRRTGLNTEAFF
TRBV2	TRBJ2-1	CASVKSGVYNEQFF
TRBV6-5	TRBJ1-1	CASSPQGTGNTEAFF
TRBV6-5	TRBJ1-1	CASSYSRRVGGTEAFF
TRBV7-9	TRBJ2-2	CASSPGTHSPGELFF
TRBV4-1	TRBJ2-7	CASSPRDHLIGSYEQYF
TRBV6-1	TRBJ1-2	CASSPSGGGSGYTF
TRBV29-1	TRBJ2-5	CSVIRDRVEETQYF
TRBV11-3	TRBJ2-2	CASSSTGAPTTGELFF
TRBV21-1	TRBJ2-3	CASSKIRLATQADTQYF
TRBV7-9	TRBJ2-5	CASSLAGSETQYF
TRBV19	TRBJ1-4	CASSRGQGGPTNEKLFF
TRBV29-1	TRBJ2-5	CSVWDETQYF
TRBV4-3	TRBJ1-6	CASRDRLSYNSPLHF
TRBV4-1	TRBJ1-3	CASSHRTGRTAGNTIYF
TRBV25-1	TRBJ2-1	CASSESVPLAGGGNEQFF
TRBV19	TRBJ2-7	CASSYSYEQYF
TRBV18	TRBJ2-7	CASSPPGAGAGYEQYF
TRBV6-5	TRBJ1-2	CASSPRGNYGYTF
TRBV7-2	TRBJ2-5	CASRNRGRQETQYF
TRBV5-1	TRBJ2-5	CASSLVGEYQETQYF
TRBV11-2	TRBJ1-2	CASSLDRDHYGYTF
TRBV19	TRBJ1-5	CAARTGLGNQPQHF
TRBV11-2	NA	CASSPGLVRSYEQYF
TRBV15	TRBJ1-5	CATSSAVVQPQHF
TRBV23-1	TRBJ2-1	CASPWGRGGGYNEQFF
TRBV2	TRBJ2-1	CASRQGWGEQFF
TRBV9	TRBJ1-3	CASSVEENTIYF
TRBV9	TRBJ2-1	CASSVGLVAGGNEQFF
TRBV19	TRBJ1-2	CASSILGGLDGYTF
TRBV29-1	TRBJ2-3	CSVEGLAGDIDTQYF
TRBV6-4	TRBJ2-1	CASSERGSYNEQFF
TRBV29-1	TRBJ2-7	CSGWQGEPYEQYF
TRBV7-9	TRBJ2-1	CASSTRWIRRTATHEQFF
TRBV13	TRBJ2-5	CASSLGGSSGGQETQYF
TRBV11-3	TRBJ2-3	CASSLVALIEDTQYF
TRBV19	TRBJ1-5	CASSMGFGNQPQHF
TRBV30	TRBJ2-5	CAWSVGLQETQYF
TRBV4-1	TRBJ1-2	CASSQERGYGYTF